These 29 T cell receptor beta chains came from one sample sequenced in a study of Graves' ophthalmopathy and Graves' hyperthyroidism. TCR beta CDR3 regions were amplified from RNA transcripts. After a first-round RT-PCR with HTBI primers, a second-round multiplex PCR was run. TCRdb recomputed calls from the multiplex PCR reads with MiXCR, one row per CDR3 protein. Counted here are about 400,000 distinct CDR3 sequences, 15% to 20% occurring once; the ten biggest clones make up 1.6%. Material for sequencing was peripheral blood. The receptors come from a woman younger than 30 with Graves' ophthalmopathy.

This clonotype was observed many times. The chain employs TRBV28 and TRBJ1-1, with 9 positions matching TRBD1. The CDR3 is made up of 16 amino acids. Germline CDR1 and CDR2: MDHEN and SYDVKM. The junction had 14 bases not matched to a gene; V was cut back by 6 bases and J by 6 bases. The CDR3 protein is CASRDYTGGRFAEAFF. The CDR3 DNA reads as TGTGCCAGCAGAGATTACACAGGGGGCCGTTTCGCTGAAGCTTTCTTT.

In this sample, this clonotype turned up many times. The chain employs TRBV19 and TRBJ1-2; D uncertain. This CDR3 region has 13 residues. Trimming left V 3 bases short and J 5 bases short, with 10 bases between. The germline V gene has CDR1 LNHDA and CDR2 SQIVND (reference sequence). As DNA, the CDR3 is TGTGCCAGTAGTATGCGGGCAGGATATGGCTACACCTTC. Protein: CASSMRAGYGYTF.

This clonotype occurred many times. The V gene is TRBV12-3 or TRBV12-4, the J gene TRBJ1-5, with D perhaps matching TRBD1 (6 bases). The CDR3 extends over 13 amino acids. Trimming shortened V by 5 bases and J by 6 bases, and 11 bases separated the two germline ends. The CDR3 sequence is CASSTGWAQPQHF. The CDR3 region has the DNA TGTGCCAGCAGTACAGGGTGGGCTCAGCCCCAGCATTTT.

The gene calls are TRBV10-3 and TRBJ1-1; D ambiguous. The germline V and J ends were trimmed by 10 bases and 0 bases, with 18 bases remaining between them. Germline V gene sequence: CDR1 ENHRY, CDR2 SYGVKD. CDR3 length: 15 amino acids. The CDR3 DNA is TGTGCCACACATCGCCAAGGCCTAATGAACACTGAAGCTTTCTTT. Translating it yields CATHRQGLMNTEAFF.

This clonotype has ten or more counts. This rearrangement joins TRBV11-2 to TRBJ2-5, with no clear D. The CDR3 consists of 13 residues. V lost 0 bases and J lost 5, with 7 bases in between. CDR1 is SGHAT, CDR2 FQNNGV, per germline. CDR3 sequence: CASSLEAAETQYF. The CDR3 coding sequence is TGTGCCAGCAGCTTAGAAGCTGCGGAGACCCAGTACTTC.

The chain combines TRBV28 with TRBJ1-2, with D uncertain. Per the germline V gene, CDR1 is MDHEN and CDR2 is SYDVKM. The CDR3 totals 15 residues. Trimming took 3 bases from V and 6 from J, leaving 17 bases between them. The CDR3 coding sequence is TGTGCCAGCAGTTTCGGCGCTAGTCCTCGTAATGGCTACACCTTC. Residues: CASSFGASPRNGYTF.

The sample holds many counts of this clonotype. The chain combines TRBV2 with TRBJ1-1, with no clear D. V gave up 6 bases and J gave up 2 bases, with 13 bases separating them. Per the germline V gene, CDR1 is SNHLY and CDR2 is FYNNEI. The CDR3 loop spans 14 amino acids. The DNA for the CDR3 is TGTGCCAGCAGCAAGAGCCCGACCAACACTGAAGCTTTCTTT. It yields the protein CASSKSPTNTEAFF.

The chain uses TRBV12-3 or TRBV12-4 and TRBJ2-7; D remains unclear. The CDR3 spans 11 residues. The ends were cut back, 6 bases at V and 6 bases at J, with 9 bases in the middle. The CDR3 DNA reads TGTGCCAGCAGGTCTTCCCGCGAGCAGTACTTC. It yields the protein CASRSSREQYF.

This clonotype was observed at least ten times. This chain uses TRBV9 with TRBJ2-5, with TRBD1 matching over 7 bases. Germline CDR1 SGDLS, CDR2 YYNGEE. This CDR3 spans 16 amino acids. V shed 3 bases, J shed 0 bases, and the junction held 8 bases outside the gene matches. CDR3 DNA sequence: TGTGCCAGCAGCGCTTACAGGGGCCCCGACCAAGAGACCCAGTACTTC. Its protein product is CASSAYRGPDQETQYF.

This clonotype showed up many times. The rearrangement uses TRBV4-3 and TRBJ2-2, with unresolved D. The CDR3 totals 17 residues. Germline CDR1 and CDR2: LGHNA and YSLEER. The ends were cut back, 1 base at V and 0 bases at J, with 12 bases in the middle. The CDR3 bases are TGCGCCAGCAGCCAAGGGTTTAGGGCGCCGAACACCGGGGAGCTGTTTTTT. Translation: CASSQGFRAPNTGELFF.

This clonotype was found many times. The chain has TRBV28 and TRBJ1-5; D gene ambiguous. This CDR3 has 15 amino acids. Trimming removed 4 bases from V and 7 bases from J, with 17 bases in between. Germline values: CDR1 MDHEN, CDR2 SYDVKM. CDR3 sequence: CASSYPGRAEQPQHF. The CDR3 nucleotides are TGTGCCAGCAGTTACCCCGGGAGGGCGGAACAGCCCCAGCATTTT.

This clonotype was observed at least ten times. This chain connects TRBV2 to TRBJ2-5; TRBD1 aligns across 8 bases. V shed 6 bases, J shed 4 bases, and the junction held 4 bases outside the gene matches. CDR1 and CDR2 (germline): SNHLY, FYNNEI. CDR3 length: 13 residues. This CDR3 reads CASSRGLRETQYF. The CDR3 DNA is TGTGCCAGCAGCAGGGGGCTCAGAGAGACCCAGTACTTC.

This clonotype was detected many times. CDR3 loop: CASNPQGGEQYF. DNA of the CDR3: TGTGCCAGCAATCCCCAGGGAGGCGAGCAGTACTTC. The chain is built from TRBV28 and TRBJ2-7; D might be TRBD2 (6 bases). Trimming took 7 bases from V and 6 from J, leaving 13 bases between them. Germline-derived CDR1 and CDR2 are MDHEN and SYDVKM. The CDR3 loop spans 12 amino acids.

There are many counts of this clonotype. The chain has TRBV9 and TRBJ2-5; TRBD1 aligns across 10 bases. The germline CDR1 and CDR2 sequences are SGDLS and YYNGEE. V lost 2 bases to trimming and J lost 2 bases; unmatched junction nucleotides: 9. CDR3 length: 17 amino acids. CDR3 amino acids: CASSVGTGAFSQETQYF. The CDR3 bases are TGTGCCAGCAGCGTCGGGACAGGGGCGTTCTCTCAAGAGACCCAGTACTTC. Variable domain in full (rest from reference TRBV9 and TRBJ2-5): DSGVTQTPKHLITATGQRVTLRCSPRSGDLSVYWYQQSLDQGLQFLIQYYNGEERAKGNILERFSAQQFPDLHSELNLSSLELGDSALYFCASSVGTGAFSQETQYFGPGTRLLVL.

At least ten counts were recorded for this clonotype. The gene calls are TRBV15 and TRBJ1-2; D uncertain. Germline V gene lookup returns CDR1 LNHNV and CDR2 YYDKDF (reference sequence). The CDR3 runs 14 residues. V lost 2 bases to trimming and J lost 5 bases, with 12 bases between them. CDR3 nucleotide sequence: TGTGCCACCAGCAGATCCCCGGCAGGATATGGCTACACCTTC. As protein: CATSRSPAGYGYTF.

This clonotype was seen at least ten times. V usage is TRBV2 and J usage is TRBJ1-1; TRBD1 agrees at 7 bases. The CDR3 runs to 16 residues. V was pared by 5 bases and J by 0 bases, with 9 bases of the junction left unmatched. From germline, CDR1 is SNHLY and CDR2 FYNNEI. CDR3 sequence: CASSLPGQLVNTEAFF. The DNA for the CDR3 is TGTGCCAGCAGTCTGCCGGGACAGCTAGTGAACACTGAAGCTTTCTTT.

This clonotype came up many times. The rearrangement uses TRBV29-1 and TRBJ1-5, with 7 bases that match TRBD1. The CDR3 runs 13 residues. V trimming: 7 bases; J trimming: 7 bases; junction bases outside the gene matches: 10. Looked up from germline, CDR1 is SQVTM and CDR2 is ANQGSEA. CDR3 coding DNA: TGCAGCGCTAGTACAGGGGATGGGCAGCCCCAGCATTTT. Translating it yields CSASTGDGQPQHF.

The table lists this clonotype with many counts. The chain recombines TRBV20-1 with TRBJ2-5; 7 nucleotides align to TRBD2. Per germline, CDR1 DFQATT and CDR2 SNEGSKA (reference sequence). This CDR3 is built from 16 residues. DNA of the CDR3: TGCAGCTCTACCCTTACGTGGGGGGGGGAGCAGGAGACCCAGTACTTC. It codes for CSSTLTWGGEQETQYF.

The table lists this clonotype with many counts. The J gene is TRBJ1-1, the V gene TRBV25-1; maybe TRBD1 (5 bases). The CDR3 is 15 residues long. V was trimmed by 7 bases and J by 3 bases, leaving 18 bases between them. Germline CDR1 is MGHDK and CDR2 is SYGVNS. The CDR3 coding sequence is TGTGCCAGCAAAAGCGTACTGGGGGGATACACTGAAGCTTTCTTT. Translating it yields CASKSVLGGYTEAFF. The full variable domain, completed using reference TRBV25-1 and TRBJ1-1, is EADIYQTPRYLVIGTGKKITLECSQTMGHDKMYWYQQDPGMELHLIHYSYGVNSTEKGDLSSESTVSRIRTEHFPLTLESARPSHTSQYLCASKSVLGGYTEAFFGQGTRLTVV.

There are many counts of this clonotype. This rearrangement joins TRBV20-1 to TRBJ1-5; tentative D call: TRBD1 (6 bases). Trimming took off 5 bases at V and 2 bases at J, with 13 bases between the two ends. This CDR3 is 14 amino acids long. CDR1 and CDR2 (germline): DFQATT, SNEGSKA (reference sequence). CDR3 coding DNA: TGCAGTGCTCGACAGGTAGAGGGCAATCAGCCCCAGCATTTT. Protein sequence: CSARQVEGNQPQHF.

This clonotype occurred many times. The chain employs TRBV10-3 and TRBJ2-2, with 8 bases lining up with TRBD2. The germline gives CDR1 ENHRY, CDR2 SYGVKD. This CDR3 region has 20 residues. V was pared by 0 bases and J by 0 bases, with 12 bases of the junction left unmatched. Written as DNA, the CDR3 is TGTGCCATCAGTGAGTCCCTGGGACTAGATTTGACCGCGAACACCGGGGAGCTGTTTTTT. Protein product: CAISESLGLDLTANTGELFF.

This sequence joins TRBV12-3 or TRBV12-4 and TRBJ2-7, with a possible D match to TRBD2 (5 bases). This CDR3 is 14 amino acids long. Trimming cost V 7 bases and J 3 bases, with 16 bases left between them. The CDR3, as DNA: TGTGCCAGCAACTACTTTGGACTCTACTACGAGCAGTACTTC. Translation gives CASNYFGLYYEQYF.

The chain's CDR3 is CSARDPTLGGRTETQYF. In DNA, the CDR3 is TGCAGTGCTAGAGATCCAACCCTTGGCGGGAGAACAGAGACCCAGTACTTC. The chain recombines TRBV20-1 with TRBJ2-5; 7 nucleotides agree with TRBD2. J was trimmed by 4 bases and V by 0 bases; bases with no gene match: 14. The CDR3 runs to 17 residues. From germline, CDR1 is DFQATT and CDR2 SNEGSKA (reference sequence).

In its sample, this clonotype was seen many times. J is TRBJ2-5 and V is TRBV19; D is ambiguous. The CDR3 covers 12 residues. The V end lost 8 bases, the J end lost 4 bases, and 11 bases lay between the germline ends. Germline V CDR1 and CDR2: LNHDA, SQIVND (reference sequence). CDR3 nucleotide sequence: TGTGCCAGTGCTCGCTATGGAGAGACCCAGTACTTC. Residues: CASARYGETQYF.

This clonotype appeared many times. The J gene is TRBJ1-1, the V gene TRBV12-3 or TRBV12-4; D ambiguous. There are 12 residues in the CDR3. Trimming took off 8 bases at V and 1 base at J, with 8 bases between the two ends. CDR3 amino acids: CASGEPNTEAFF. DNA for the CDR3: TGTGCCAGCGGGGAGCCGAACACTGAAGCTTTCTTT.

Ten or more counts support this clonotype. This chain joins TRBV6-5 and TRBJ1-2; 9 nucleotides match TRBD1. Germline loops: CDR1 MNHEY, CDR2 SVGAGI. The CDR3 is 13 amino acids. The V gene end was trimmed by 6 bases and the J gene end by 4 bases; junction bases not matched to a gene: 3. In nucleotides, the CDR3 is TGTGCCAGCAGAGGACAGGGGAGCTATGGCTACACCTTC. Translated, it gives CASRGQGSYGYTF.

The sample holds many counts of this clonotype. This sequence joins TRBV6-1 and TRBJ1-1; no clear D. With 8 bases removed from V and 0 bases from J, the gap between germline ends came to 13 bases. The CDR3 is 14 amino acids. Germline-derived CDR1 and CDR2 are MNHNS and SASEGT. CDR3 bases: TGTGCCAGCGCACCTTGGGCCATGAACACTGAAGCTTTCTTT. Its protein product is CASAPWAMNTEAFF.

The chain combines TRBV12-3 or TRBV12-4 with TRBJ1-6, with unresolved D. V lost 2 bases and J 5 bases, leaving 10 bases between the germline ends. This CDR3 region has 15 residues. This CDR3 is CASSLTGVDNSPLHF. CDR3 coding DNA: TGTGCCAGCAGTTTAACCGGGGTCGATAATTCACCCCTCCACTTT.

The V call is TRBV7-8, the J call TRBJ2-7; D remains unclear. Germline lookup yields CDR1 SGHVS and CDR2 FQNEAQ. This CDR3 contains 15 residues. V was cut by 5 bases and J by 6 bases, with 20 bases left in between. The CDR3 spells CASSPASKPQLEQYF. The CDR3 DNA sequence: TGTGCCAGCAGCCCCGCGAGTAAGCCGCAACTCGAGCAGTACTTC.